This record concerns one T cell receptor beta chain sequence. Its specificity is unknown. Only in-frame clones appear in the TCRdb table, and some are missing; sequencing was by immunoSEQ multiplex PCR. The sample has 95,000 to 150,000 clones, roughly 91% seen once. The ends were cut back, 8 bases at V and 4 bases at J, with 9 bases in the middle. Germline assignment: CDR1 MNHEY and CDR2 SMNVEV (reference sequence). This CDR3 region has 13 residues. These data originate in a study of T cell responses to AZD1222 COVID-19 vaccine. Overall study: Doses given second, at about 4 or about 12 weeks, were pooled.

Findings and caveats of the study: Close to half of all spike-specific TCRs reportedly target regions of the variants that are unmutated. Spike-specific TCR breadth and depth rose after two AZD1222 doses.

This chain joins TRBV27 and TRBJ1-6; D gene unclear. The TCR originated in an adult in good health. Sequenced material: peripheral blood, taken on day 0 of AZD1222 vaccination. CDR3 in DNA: TGTGCCAGCTCGGGGTTTTATAATTCACCCCTCCACTTT. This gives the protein CASSGFYNSPLHF.